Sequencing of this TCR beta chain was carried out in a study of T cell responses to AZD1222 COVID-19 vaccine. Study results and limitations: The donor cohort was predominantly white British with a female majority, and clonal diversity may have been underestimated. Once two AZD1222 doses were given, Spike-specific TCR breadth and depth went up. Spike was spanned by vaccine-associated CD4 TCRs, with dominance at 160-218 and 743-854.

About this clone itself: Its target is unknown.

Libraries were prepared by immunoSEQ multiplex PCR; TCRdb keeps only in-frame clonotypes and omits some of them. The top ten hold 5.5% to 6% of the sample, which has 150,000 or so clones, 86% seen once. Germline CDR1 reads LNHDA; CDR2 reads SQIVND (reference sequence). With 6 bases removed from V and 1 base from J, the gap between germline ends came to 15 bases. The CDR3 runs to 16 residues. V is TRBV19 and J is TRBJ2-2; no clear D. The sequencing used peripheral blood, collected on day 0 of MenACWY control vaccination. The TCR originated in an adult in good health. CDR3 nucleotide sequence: TGTGCCAGTAGACCCCTTCCCGACGGGAACACCGGGGAGCTGTTTTTT. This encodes CASRPLPDGNTGELFF.